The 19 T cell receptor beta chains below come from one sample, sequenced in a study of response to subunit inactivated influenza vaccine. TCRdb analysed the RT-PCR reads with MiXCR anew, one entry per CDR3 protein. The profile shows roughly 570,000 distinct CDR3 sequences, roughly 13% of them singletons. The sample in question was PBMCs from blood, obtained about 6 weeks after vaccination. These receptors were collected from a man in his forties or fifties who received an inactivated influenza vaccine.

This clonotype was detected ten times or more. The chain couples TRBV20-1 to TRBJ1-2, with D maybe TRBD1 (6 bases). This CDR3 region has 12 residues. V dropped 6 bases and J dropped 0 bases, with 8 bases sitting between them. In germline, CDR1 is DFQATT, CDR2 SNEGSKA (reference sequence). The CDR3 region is CSARTANYGYTF. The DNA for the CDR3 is TGCAGTGCAAGGACAGCTAACTATGGCTACACCTTC.

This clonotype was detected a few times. CDR3 protein: CAISESRRTGGIYEQYF. For the CDR3, the DNA is TGTGCCATCAGTGAGTCGAGACGGACAGGGGGCATCTACGAGCAGTACTTC. The V gene is TRBV10-3, the J gene TRBJ2-7; 11 bases fit TRBD1. After removal of 0 bases from V and 3 bases from J, the junction contained 7 bases not matched to a gene. Germline CDR1 and CDR2: ENHRY and SYGVKD. The CDR3 runs 17 residues.

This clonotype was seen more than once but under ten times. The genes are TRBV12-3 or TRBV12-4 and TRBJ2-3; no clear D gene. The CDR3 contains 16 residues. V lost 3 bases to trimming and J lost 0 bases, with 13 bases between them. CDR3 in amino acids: CASSFSSRPSTDTQYF. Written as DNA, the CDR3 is TGTGCCAGCAGTTTCAGTAGCCGTCCTAGCACAGATACGCAGTATTTT.

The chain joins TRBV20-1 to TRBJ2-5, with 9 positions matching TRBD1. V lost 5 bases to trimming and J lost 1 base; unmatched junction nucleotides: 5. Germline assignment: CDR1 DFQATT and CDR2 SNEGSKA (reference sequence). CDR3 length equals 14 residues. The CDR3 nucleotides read TGCAGTGCTCTCCGGGACAGGGCCCAAGAGACCCAGTACTTC. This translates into CSALRDRAQETQYF.

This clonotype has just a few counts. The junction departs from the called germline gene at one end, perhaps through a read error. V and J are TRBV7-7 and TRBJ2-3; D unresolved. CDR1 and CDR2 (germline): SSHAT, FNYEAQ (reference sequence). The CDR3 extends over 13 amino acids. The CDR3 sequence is CASSRIDGDTQYF. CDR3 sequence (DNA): TGTGCTAGCAGCCGAATAGATGGAGATACGCAGTATTTT.

CDR3 protein: CASSLGGTRFTDTQYF. The CDR3, as DNA: TGCGCCAGCAGCTTGGGGGGGACAAGGTTCACAGATACGCAGTATTTT. This chain uses TRBV5-1 with TRBJ2-3; possibly TRBD1 for D (6 bases). The CDR3 has 16 residues. V gave up 0 bases and J gave up 2 bases, with 13 bases separating them. The V gene's germline CDR1 is SGHRS and CDR2 YFSETQ. The variable domain in full, completed from reference TRBV5-1 and TRBJ2-3, reads KAGVTQTPRYLIKTRGQQVTLSCSPISGHRSVSWYQQTPGQGLQFLFEYFSETQRNKGNFPGRFSGRQFSNSRSEMNVSTLELGDSALYLCASSLGGTRFTDTQYFGPGTRLTVL.

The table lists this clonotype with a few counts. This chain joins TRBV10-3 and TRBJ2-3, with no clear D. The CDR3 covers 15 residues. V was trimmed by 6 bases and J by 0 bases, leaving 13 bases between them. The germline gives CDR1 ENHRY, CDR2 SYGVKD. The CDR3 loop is CAISLGSSSTDTQYF. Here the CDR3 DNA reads TGTGCCATCAGCCTAGGTTCCTCTAGCACAGATACGCAGTATTTT.

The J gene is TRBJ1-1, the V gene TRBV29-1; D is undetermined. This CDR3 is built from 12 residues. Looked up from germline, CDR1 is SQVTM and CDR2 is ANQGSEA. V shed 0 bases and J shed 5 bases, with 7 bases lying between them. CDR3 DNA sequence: TGCAGCGTTGAAGACCGACGTACTGAAGCTTTCTTT. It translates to CSVEDRRTEAFF.

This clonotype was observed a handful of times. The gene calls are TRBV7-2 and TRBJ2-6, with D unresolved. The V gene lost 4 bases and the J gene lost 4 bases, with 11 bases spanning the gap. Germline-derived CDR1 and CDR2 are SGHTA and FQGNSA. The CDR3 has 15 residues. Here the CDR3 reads CASSSRKWGANVLTF. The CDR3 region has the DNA TGTGCCAGCAGCTCCCGGAAGTGGGGGGCCAACGTCCTGACTTTC. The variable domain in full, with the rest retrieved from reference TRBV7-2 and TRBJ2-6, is GAGVSQSPSNKVTEKGKDVELRCDPISGHTALYWYRQSLGQGLEFLIYFQGNSAPDKSGLPSDRFSAERTGGSVSTLTIQRTQQEDSAVYLCASSSRKWGANVLTFGAGSRLTVL.

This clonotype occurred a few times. CDR3 DNA: TGCGCCAGCAGCTGGACGGAAATTACCAATGAGCAGTTCTTC. Protein product: CASSWTEITNEQFF. The chain has TRBV5-1 and TRBJ2-1; no definite D call. V was clipped by 3 bases and J by 6 bases, with 13 bases between them. The length of the CDR3 is 14 residues. The germline V gene encodes CDR1 SGHRS and CDR2 YFSETQ. The full variable domain, in which reference TRBV5-1 and TRBJ2-1 provide the parts outside the CDR3, is KAGVTQTPRYLIKTRGQQVTLSCSPISGHRSVSWYQQTPGQGLQFLFEYFSETQRNKGNFPGRFSGRQFSNSRSEMNVSTLELGDSALYLCASSWTEITNEQFFGPGTRLTVL.

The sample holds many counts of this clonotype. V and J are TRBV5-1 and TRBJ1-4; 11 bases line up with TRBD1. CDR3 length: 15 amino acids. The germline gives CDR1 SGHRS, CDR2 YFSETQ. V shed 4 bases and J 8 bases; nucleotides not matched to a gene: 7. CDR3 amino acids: CASSGAGTGGEKLFF. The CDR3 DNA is TGCGCCAGCAGCGGAGCCGGGACAGGGGGAGAAAAACTGTTTTTT.

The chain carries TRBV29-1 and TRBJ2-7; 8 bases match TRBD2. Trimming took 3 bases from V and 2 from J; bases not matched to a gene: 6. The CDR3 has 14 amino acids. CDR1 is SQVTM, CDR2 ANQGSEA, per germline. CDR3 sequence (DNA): TGCAGCGTTGAGACCCGGGGGGGCACCTACGAGCAGTACTTC. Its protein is CSVETRGGTYEQYF.

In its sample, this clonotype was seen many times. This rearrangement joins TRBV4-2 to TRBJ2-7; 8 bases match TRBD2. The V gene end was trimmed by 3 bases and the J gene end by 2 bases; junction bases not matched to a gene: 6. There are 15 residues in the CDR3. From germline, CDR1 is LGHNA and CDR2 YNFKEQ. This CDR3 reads CASSQGAGGPYEQYF. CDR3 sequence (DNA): TGTGCCAGCAGCCAGGGCGCGGGGGGACCCTACGAGCAGTACTTC.

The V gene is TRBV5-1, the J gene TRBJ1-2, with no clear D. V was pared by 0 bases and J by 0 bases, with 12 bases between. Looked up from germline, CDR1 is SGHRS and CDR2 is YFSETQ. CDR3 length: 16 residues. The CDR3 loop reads CASSLGGGGSNYGYTF. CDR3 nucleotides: TGCGCCAGCAGCTTGGGAGGTGGAGGATCTAACTATGGCTACACCTTC.

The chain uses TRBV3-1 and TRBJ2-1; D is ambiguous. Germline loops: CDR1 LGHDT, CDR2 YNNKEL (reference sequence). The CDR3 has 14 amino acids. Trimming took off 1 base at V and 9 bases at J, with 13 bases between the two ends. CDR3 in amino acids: CASSQGVETSEQFF. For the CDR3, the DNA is TGTGCCAGCAGCCAAGGGGTAGAGACAAGTGAGCAGTTCTTC.

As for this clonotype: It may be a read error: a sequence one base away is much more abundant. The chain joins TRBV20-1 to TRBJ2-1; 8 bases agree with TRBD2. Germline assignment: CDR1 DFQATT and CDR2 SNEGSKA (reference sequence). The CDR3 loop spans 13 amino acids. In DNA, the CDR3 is TGCAGTGTGATTAGCGGGGCGTACAATGAGCAGATCTTC. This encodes CSVISGAYNEQIF.

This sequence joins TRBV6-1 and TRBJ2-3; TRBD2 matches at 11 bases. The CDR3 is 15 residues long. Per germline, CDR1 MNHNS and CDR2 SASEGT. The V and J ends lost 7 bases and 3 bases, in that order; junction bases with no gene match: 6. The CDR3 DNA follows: TGTGCCAGCATTCCTAGCGGGAGGCGGACAGATACGCAGTATTTT. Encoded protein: CASIPSGRRTDTQYF.

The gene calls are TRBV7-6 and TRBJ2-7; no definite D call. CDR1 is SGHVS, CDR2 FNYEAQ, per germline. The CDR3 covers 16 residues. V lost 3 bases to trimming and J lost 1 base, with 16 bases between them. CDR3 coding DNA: TGTGCCAGCAGCTTCTTCTCATCCAGAGTTTCCTACGAGCAGTACTTC. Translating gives CASSFFSSRVSYEQYF.

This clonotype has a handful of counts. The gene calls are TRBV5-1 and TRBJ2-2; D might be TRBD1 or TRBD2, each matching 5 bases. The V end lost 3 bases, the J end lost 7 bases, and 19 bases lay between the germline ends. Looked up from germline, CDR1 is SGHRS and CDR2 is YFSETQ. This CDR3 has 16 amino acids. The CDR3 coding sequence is TGCGCCAGCAGCTCTAACCCCGGGACCGTCAGCGGGGAGCTGTTTTTT. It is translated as CASSSNPGTVSGELFF.